Listed here are 9 T cell receptor beta chains from one sample, sequenced in a study of blood T cell repertoires in COVID-19. Sequenced by immunoSEQ multiplex PCR; TCRdb stores in-frame clones only, minus some. Found here are about 200,000 clones, around 80% of them singletons; the top ten hold about 6.9%. Material for sequencing was peripheral blood. These receptors came from a human donor with acute or convalescent COVID-19. The donor label of this sample is uncertain.

Remarks on this clone: One end of the junction varies from germline; a read error may be responsible. The chain is built from TRBV9 and TRBJ2-1; 9 bases align to TRBD2. Germline CDR1 is SGDLS and CDR2 is YYNGEE. This CDR3 has 16 residues. CDR3 sequence: CASSVVGTSSHNEQFF. In DNA, the CDR3 is TGTGCCAGCAGCGTAGTGGGGACTAGCTCCCACAATGAGCAGTTCTTC.

This clone appeared once. The chain is built from TRBV6-5 and TRBJ2-5; no definite D call. CDR1 is MNHEY, CDR2 SVGAGI, per germline. This CDR3 is built from 12 residues. CDR3 protein: CVRRAGKETQYF. The CDR3 region has the DNA TGTGTCCGTCGCGCAGGCAAAGAGACCCAGTACTTC.

This chain's CDR3 is CASSPRGTGEAFF. The CDR3 region has the DNA TGTGCCAGCTCACCACGGGGGACAGGGGAAGCTTTCTTT. The V and J genes are TRBV18 and TRBJ1-1; 9 bases match TRBD1. Trimming took 1 base from V and 8 from J; bases not matched to a gene: 2. Germline V lookup: CDR1 KGHSH, CDR2 LQKENI. The CDR3 covers 13 residues.

This chain uses TRBV6-2 or TRBV6-3 with TRBJ2-1; no clear D gene. CDR3 size: 12 residues. V lost 3 bases, J lost 4 bases, and 4 bases lay in between. Germline CDR1 and CDR2: MNHEY and SVGEGT. The CDR3 nucleotides read TGTGCCAGCAGTTATCAGTACAATGAGCAGTTCTTC. Translated, it gives CASSYQYNEQFF.

This chain uses TRBV11-3 with TRBJ2-1; TRBD1 agrees at 9 bases. The V segment lost 5 bases and the J segment 7 bases; nucleotides outside the gene matches: 12. Germline assignment: CDR1 SGHNT and CDR2 YENEEA. The CDR3 runs 16 residues. CDR3 bases: TGTGCCAGCAGCAACCCCAGGGGACAGGGAACTAATGAGCAGTTCTTC. Protein product: CASSNPRGQGTNEQFF.

This clone appeared once. V and J are TRBV25-1 and TRBJ1-1, with TRBD1 as a possible D gene (5 bases). The CDR3 has 15 amino acids. In germline, CDR1 is MGHDK, CDR2 SYGVNS. The V and J ends lost 2 bases and 5 bases respectively, with 15 bases between them. The CDR3 DNA reads TGTGCCAGCAGTGAAAGTGGGGCCCCGGGTACTGAAGCTTTCTTT. This sequence encodes CASSESGAPGTEAFF. The full variable domain, with the rest looked up from reference TRBV25-1 and TRBJ1-1, is EADIYQTPRYLVIGTGKKITLECSQTMGHDKMYWYQQDPGMELHLIHYSYGVNSTEKGDLSSESTVSRIRTEHFPLTLESARPSHTSQYLCASSESGAPGTEAFFGQGTRLTVV.

In this sample, this clone turned up many times. The V and J genes are TRBV2 and TRBJ2-2; possible D gene TRBD1, 6 bases. From germline, CDR1 is SNHLY and CDR2 FYNNEI. With 11 bases removed from V and 0 bases from J, the gap between germline ends came to 16 bases. The CDR3 extends over 15 amino acids. The CDR3 region is CASLQGTANTGELFF. The CDR3 DNA reads TGTGCCTCACTTCAGGGGACCGCGAACACCGGGGAGCTGTTTTTT.

The chain combines TRBV29-1 with TRBJ2-7, with 7 nucleotides matching TRBD2. Trimming at V came to 7 bases and at J to 1 base, leaving 10 bases not matched to a gene. The CDR3 runs 14 residues. Germline V gene data show CDR1 as SQVTM and CDR2 as ANQGSEA. The CDR3 protein is CSARGREYSYEQYF. In DNA, the CDR3 is TGCAGCGCCCGCGGGAGAGAATATTCCTACGAGCAGTACTTC.

In its sample, this clone was seen once. The CDR3 DNA sequence: TGCGCCAGCAGTCAAATTCGACCCCTGCAGCGTTGCAATCAGCCCCAGCATTTT. Protein sequence: CASSQIRPLQRCNQPQHF. The chain joins TRBV23-1 to TRBJ1-5; D is ambiguous. TRBV23-1 counts as an open reading frame of uncertain function. The CDR3 length is 18 residues. Trimming stripped 2 bases from V and 2 bases from J, with 19 bases between.